Listed below are T cell receptor beta chains from one sample, sequenced in a study of T-cell memory formation after mild COVID-19. In TCRdb, the 5' RACE reads were re-called with MiXCR into one record per CDR3 protein. The sample holds about 430,000 distinct CDR3 sequences, 20% to 25% seen once. Sequencing was carried out using PBMCs or a T cell subset sorted from them (not recorded which). The receptors were sampled from an adult woman who had mild COVID-19 (a few samples of this study predate the infection). Cell type and time point are not known. Both conserved end residues are part of each CDR3. A D gene is named only where the DNA matches it firmly. Size tells how often a clone was seen (once, few, many) or the class of an expanded clone, and some rows leave it out.

j_gene: TRBJ2-5
d_gene: NA
abundance: few
v_gene: TRBV2
CDR3nt: TGTGCCAGCAGTAAGACAGCAAAGTCCGAAGAGACCCAGTACTTC
CDR3aa: CASSKTAKSEETQYF

j_gene: TRBJ1-2
d_gene: TRBD1
abundance: NA
v_gene: TRBV4-1
CDR3nt: TGCGCCAGCAGCCAAGGGACAGGGCGTCGCTATGGCTACACCTTC
CDR3aa: CASSQGTGRRYGYTF

j_gene: TRBJ2-6
d_gene: NA
abundance: NA
v_gene: TRBV5-1
CDR3nt: TGCGCCAGCAGCTTGGTTGGAACAGAATTCGTCTCTGGGGCCAACGTCCTGACTTTC
CDR3aa: CASSLVGTEFVSGANVLTF

j_gene: TRBJ2-5
d_gene: TRBD2
abundance: few
v_gene: TRBV4-2
CDR3nt: TGTGCCAGCAGCCAAGATGGGACTAAGCCGGGAGAGACCCAGTACTTC
CDR3aa: CASSQDGTKPGETQYF

j_gene: TRBJ2-5
d_gene: TRBD2
abundance: NA
v_gene: TRBV29-1
CDR3nt: TGCAGCGTCGGGGGACTAGCGAACCAAGAGACCCAGTACTTC
CDR3aa: CSVGGLANQETQYF

j_gene: TRBJ2-3
d_gene: TRBD2
abundance: NA
v_gene: TRBV7-9
CDR3nt: TGTGCCAGCAGTCAAGGCCTAGCGGGGGACACAGATACGCAGTATTTT
CDR3aa: CASSQGLAGDTDTQYF

j_gene: TRBJ2-1
d_gene: TRBD2
abundance: few
v_gene: TRBV7-8
CDR3nt: TGTGCCAGCAGCACTCTAGCGGGGAGCGTCCATGAGCAGTTCTTC
CDR3aa: CASSTLAGSVHEQFF

j_gene: TRBJ2-1
d_gene: NA
abundance: NA
v_gene: TRBV15
CDR3nt: TGTGCCACCAGCAGAGATTGGGTGGAGTACAATGAGCAGTTCTTC
CDR3aa: CATSRDWVEYNEQFF

j_gene: TRBJ1-5
d_gene: TRBD1
abundance: few
v_gene: TRBV7-9
CDR3nt: TGTGCCAGCAGCCCCTCGGGACAGGGCAATCAGCCCCAGCATTTT
CDR3aa: CASSPSGQGNQPQHF

j_gene: TRBJ2-3
d_gene: NA
abundance: NA
v_gene: TRBV5-1
CDR3nt: TGCGCCAGCAGGGAGACGGGTTTGGCAGATACGCAGTATTTT
CDR3aa: CASRETGLADTQYF

j_gene: TRBJ2-1
d_gene: NA
abundance: few
v_gene: TRBV11-2
CDR3nt: TGTGCCAGCAGGGAACCCGAGGGGTTGTGGTATGAGCAGTTCTTC
CDR3aa: CASREPEGLWYEQFF

j_gene: TRBJ1-2
d_gene: TRBD1
abundance: few
v_gene: TRBV7-8
CDR3nt: TGTGCCAGCAGCCTAGGGACAGGGGCCTACTATGGCTACACCTTC
CDR3aa: CASSLGTGAYYGYTF

j_gene: TRBJ1-1
d_gene: NA
abundance: NA
v_gene: TRBV7-9
CDR3nt: TGTGCCAGCAGCTCCACCGGGGCAGGCGGCAACACTGAAGCTTTCTTT
CDR3aa: CASSSTGAGGNTEAFF

j_gene: TRBJ1-5
d_gene: NA
abundance: few
v_gene: TRBV4-3
CDR3nt: TGCGCCAGCAGCCAAGCCAGGGATGGCAATCAGCCCCAGCATTTT
CDR3aa: CASSQARDGNQPQHF

j_gene: TRBJ2-2
d_gene: NA
abundance: NA
v_gene: TRBV19
CDR3nt: TGTGCCAGTAGAGAGAACACCGGGGAGCTGTTTTTT
CDR3aa: CASRENTGELFF

j_gene: TRBJ2-3
d_gene: TRBD1
abundance: NA
v_gene: TRBV24-1
CDR3nt: TGTGCCACCAACCCGGGACAGGGACACACAGATACGCAGTATTTT
CDR3aa: CATNPGQGHTDTQYF

j_gene: TRBJ2-7
d_gene: NA
abundance: NA
v_gene: TRBV18
CDR3nt: TGTGCCAGCTCACCAGTAACGGGCGAGCAGTACTTC
CDR3aa: CASSPVTGEQYF

j_gene: TRBJ1-1
d_gene: NA
abundance: NA
v_gene: TRBV28
CDR3nt: TGTGCCAGCAGTTCACCGGGAACTCGCACTGAAGCTTTCTTT
CDR3aa: CASSSPGTRTEAFF

j_gene: TRBJ2-5
d_gene: TRBD2
abundance: NA
v_gene: TRBV7-2
CDR3nt: TGTGCCAGCAGCACTTTAGCGGGAGCGGACCGATACCAAGAGACCCAGTACTTC
CDR3aa: CASSTLAGADRYQETQYF

j_gene: TRBJ2-5
d_gene: TRBD2
abundance: once
v_gene: TRBV4-3
CDR3nt: TGCGCCAGCAGCCAAAGCACTAGCGGGAGATTAGGCGAGACCCAGTACTTC
CDR3aa: CASSQSTSGRLGETQYF

j_gene: TRBJ2-7
d_gene: TRBD1
abundance: NA
v_gene: TRBV12-3/TRBV12-4
CDR3nt: TGTGCCAGCAGGCAGACAGGGGGCGGCTACGAGCAGTACTTC
CDR3aa: CASRQTGGGYEQYF

j_gene: TRBJ2-7
d_gene: NA
abundance: few
v_gene: TRBV20-1
CDR3nt: TGCAGTGCTAGAGGGAGGATGGGTAGGTCCTACGAGCAGTACTTC
CDR3aa: CSARGRMGRSYEQYF

j_gene: TRBJ1-3
d_gene: TRBD1
abundance: NA
v_gene: TRBV27
CDR3nt: TGTGCCAGCAGTCCAGGGACAGTGACTGGAAACACCATATATTTT
CDR3aa: CASSPGTVTGNTIYF

j_gene: TRBJ2-1
d_gene: TRBD1
abundance: few
v_gene: TRBV12-3/TRBV12-4
CDR3nt: TGTGCCAGTCAGGGACAGGACTTTAACAATGAGCAGTTCTTC
CDR3aa: CASQGQDFNNEQFF

j_gene: TRBJ1-2
d_gene: NA
abundance: NA
v_gene: TRBV20-1
CDR3nt: TGCAGTGCGACGACAGGTGACTATGGCTACACCTTC
CDR3aa: CSATTGDYGYTF

j_gene: TRBJ1-2
d_gene: NA
abundance: few
v_gene: TRBV3-1
CDR3nt: TGTGCCAGCAGCCAAGACCGGGGGGCGCTTGGCTACACCTTC
CDR3aa: CASSQDRGALGYTF

j_gene: TRBJ2-7
d_gene: NA
abundance: few
v_gene: TRBV3-1
CDR3nt: TGTGCCAGCAGCCCCTATACAGGGTTCTACGAGCAGTACTTC
CDR3aa: CASSPYTGFYEQYF

j_gene: TRBJ2-3
d_gene: NA
abundance: few
v_gene: TRBV24-1
CDR3nt: TGTGCCACCAGTGACCTCCCGGGACCCACAGATACGCAGTATTTT
CDR3aa: CATSDLPGPTDTQYF

j_gene: TRBJ1-1
d_gene: NA
abundance: few
v_gene: TRBV7-9
CDR3nt: TGTGGGGGGGTCATGAACACTGAAGCTTTCTTT
CDR3aa: CGGVMNTEAFF

j_gene: TRBJ2-5
d_gene: TRBD2
abundance: few
v_gene: TRBV7-2
CDR3nt: TGTGCCAGCAGCTTAGGATCTGCTAGCGGGGGGACCCAGTACTTC
CDR3aa: CASSLGSASGGTQYF

j_gene: TRBJ2-1
d_gene: TRBD2
abundance: NA
v_gene: TRBV6-5
CDR3nt: TGTGCCAGCAGTCCCAGCACTAGCGGAATAATAAATGAGCAGTTCTTC
CDR3aa: CASSPSTSGIINEQFF